This T cell receptor beta chain derives from a study of identical twins. Study conclusions and caveats: Sequences that were out-of-frame, alpha and twin-shared displayed an excess of low generation probability.

V was clipped by 6 bases and J by 4 bases, with 10 bases between them. The CDR3 is 13 residues long. In regard to this clonotype: No antigen is known for it.

TCRdb ran MiXCR on the 5' RACE reads and lists one entry per CDR3 protein. The sample yields roughly 200,000 distinct CDR3 sequences, roughly 15% seen once. A further study also used this sample, focusing on T cells expressing NK-cell markers. That paper states: Whether expanded NKG2C+ T cell clones were HCMV-specific remained unclear.

The specimen sequenced was CD8+ T cells sorted from blood. The rearrangement joins TRBV12-3 or TRBV12-4 to TRBJ2-1; D gene ambiguous. This TCR derives from a woman between 18 and 29 years old in good health. In DNA, the CDR3 is TGTGCCAGCAGCCCGGTTGGGTACAATGAGCAGTTCTTC. As protein: CASSPVGYNEQFF.